This TCR beta chain came from a study of blood T cell repertoires in COVID-19. This table comes from immunoSEQ multiplex PCR, and its TCRdb copy is limited to in-frame clones, with some not included. The sample consists of around 230,000 clones, approximately 84% of them appearing once. Germline V lookup: CDR1 SGHRS, CDR2 YFSETQ. This CDR3 has 16 amino acids. V lost 0 bases, J lost 1 base, and 6 bases stayed unmatched. This TCR was recovered from a woman of 80 years or more with acute or convalescent COVID-19. The chain carries TRBV5-1 and TRBJ2-5, with 7 bases that match TRBD2. Sequencing was performed on peripheral blood. The CDR3 region has the DNA TGCGCCAGCAGCTTGGCCCTAGCGGCCCCCCAAGAGACCCAGTACTTC. Protein: CASSLALAAPQETQYF.